This T cell receptor (beta chain) was sequenced during a study of blood T cell repertoires in COVID-19. Study background: Specimens from acute and convalescent COVID-19 originated in the United States, Italy and Spain. The analysed material was cDNA or gDNA that came from T cells, B-cell-depleted T cells, or PBMCs.

Some clones are missing from TCRdb's copy, which holds only in-frame ones; the method was immunoSEQ multiplex PCR. Here the sample spans 95,000 or so clones, around 87% being singletons. The germline gives CDR1 SQVTM, CDR2 ANQGSEA. The V gene lost 5 bases and the J gene lost 0 bases, with 4 bases spanning the gap. This CDR3 comprises 12 residues. What was sequenced was peripheral blood. The source is a human donor in a cohort sampled during active COVID-19. The chain is built from TRBV29-1 and TRBJ1-4, with D unclear. The CDR3 DNA reads as TGCAGCGTTTCCGCAACTAATGAAAAACTGTTTTTT. Translating gives CSVSATNEKLFF.